The 20 T cell receptor beta chains reported below all come from one sample, sequenced in a study of T cell changes during pregnancy in multiple sclerosis. The assay was immunoSEQ multiplex PCR, and TCRdb's table has in-frame clones only and misses some. This table holds some 60,000 clones, about nine tenths found once. Material: peripheral blood, obtained in the first trimester of pregnancy. The receptors stem from a female donor in good health, enrolled as a control in a pregnancy study.

The chain couples TRBV27 to TRBJ2-2, with 7 nucleotides matching TRBD1. The CDR3 contains 14 residues. J gave up 7 bases and V 6 bases, and 8 bases lay outside the gene matches. Germline CDR1 is MNHEY and CDR2 is SMNVEV (reference sequence). The CDR3 loop is CASRATGVGGELFF. The CDR3 nucleotides are TGTGCCAGCAGGGCTACAGGGGTTGGCGGGGAGCTGTTTTTT.

Only one count was recorded for this clone. The V and J genes are TRBV10-2 and TRBJ2-3, with a weak D call TRBD2 (6 bases). Germline V lookup: CDR1 WSHSY, CDR2 SAAADI. This CDR3 region has 14 residues. The V and J ends lost 6 bases and 4 bases respectively, with 14 bases between them. CDR3 in amino acids: CASRSDGRSDTQYF. In nucleotides, the CDR3 is TGCGCCAGCAGGTCCGACGGGAGATCAGATACGCAGTATTTT.

The gene calls are TRBV7-9 and TRBJ2-7; no firm D call. The V and J ends lost 5 bases and 3 bases respectively, with 11 bases between them. CDR1 and CDR2 (germline): SEHNR, FQNEAQ (reference sequence). This CDR3 is built from 13 residues. CDR3 sequence: CASSTHRSYEQYF. DNA of the CDR3: TGTGCCAGCAGCACCCACCGTAGCTACGAGCAGTACTTC.

This chain uses TRBV5-1 with TRBJ1-1, with 7 bases aligning to TRBD1. V shed 4 bases and J 0 bases; nucleotides not matched to a gene: 12. The length of the CDR3 is 17 residues. CDR1 is SGHRS, CDR2 YFSETQ, per germline. The CDR3: CASSTGPGTDLNTEAFF. CDR3 nucleotides: TGCGCCAGCAGCACTGGTCCCGGGACAGATTTGAACACTGAAGCTTTCTTT.

The V call is TRBV11-2, the J call TRBJ1-1, with 7 bases identical to TRBD1. Germline loops: CDR1 SGHAT, CDR2 FQNNGV. After removal of 7 bases from V and 10 bases from J, the junction contained 12 bases not matched to a gene. The CDR3 length is 13 residues. CDR3 sequence reads: CASTETRGTVAFF. The CDR3 coding sequence is TGTGCCAGCACCGAAACAAGGGGGACAGTAGCTTTCTTT.

The chain joins TRBV27 to TRBJ2-3; 7 bases agree with TRBD2. The CDR3 covers 17 residues. After removal of 0 bases from V and 0 bases from J, the junction contained 6 bases not matched to a gene. The germline V gene has CDR1 MNHEY and CDR2 SMNVEV (reference sequence). The chain's CDR3 is CASSLSRRGRSTDTQYF. Here the CDR3 DNA reads TGTGCCAGCAGTTTATCGAGGCGCGGGAGAAGCACAGATACGCAGTATTTT.

The rearrangement uses TRBV12-5 and TRBJ1-1; unclear D gene. Germline assignment: CDR1 LGHNT and CDR2 FRNRAP. Trimming took 0 bases from V and 1 from J, leaving 12 bases between them. The CDR3 spans 16 residues. The CDR3 here is CASGLVAGRSNTEAFF. Here the CDR3 DNA reads TGTGCTAGTGGTTTGGTGGCGGGGAGGTCGAACACTGAAGCTTTCTTT.

The J gene is TRBJ2-7, the V gene TRBV6-1; a weak D match, TRBD1 (6 bases). Germline CDR1 reads MNHNS; CDR2 reads SASEGT. The germline V and J ends were trimmed by 5 bases and 1 base, with 9 bases remaining between them. The length of the CDR3 is 13 residues. CDR3 amino acids: CASSRGQSYEQYF. The CDR3 coding sequence is TGTGCCAGCAGTCGCGGACAGTCCTACGAGCAGTACTTC.

The chain employs TRBV9 and TRBJ1-2; 7 nucleotides match TRBD1. Germline V CDR1 and CDR2: SGDLS, YYNGEE. V shed 3 bases, J shed 4 bases, and the junction held 9 bases outside the gene matches. The CDR3 covers 15 residues. The CDR3 reads CASSADRDYGYGYTF. CDR3 sequence (DNA): TGTGCCAGCAGCGCCGACAGGGATTACGGCTATGGCTACACCTTC.

The CDR3 region has the DNA TGTGCCAGCAGCCCCCAAGCTGAGTCCGGGGAGCTGTTTTTT. Translated, it gives CASSPQAESGELFF. The V gene is TRBV6-4, the J gene TRBJ2-2; D is undetermined. Germline V lookup: CDR1 MRHNA, CDR2 SNTAGT. Trimming pared 6 bases from V and 6 bases from J, leaving 14 bases between. The CDR3 extends over 14 amino acids.

This clone was recorded once. V gene TRBV6-6 combines with J gene TRBJ2-1, with a tentative D call TRBD2 (6 bases). This CDR3 contains 14 residues. Germline V lookup: CDR1 MNHNY, CDR2 SVGAGI (reference sequence). V gave up 5 bases and J gave up 3 bases, with 11 bases separating them. The CDR3 DNA sequence: TGTGCCAGCAGTACCGGGACTGGCTACAATGAGCAGTTCTTC. It yields the protein CASSTGTGYNEQFF.

The V call is TRBV29-1, the J call TRBJ2-1, with 9 bases lining up with TRBD2. The CDR3 runs to 14 residues. The germline CDR1 and CDR2 sequences are SQVTM and ANQGSEA. The ends lost 4 bases at V and 5 bases at J; junction bases unmatched: 6. The CDR3 reads CSVVGLAPDNEQFF. DNA for the CDR3: TGCAGCGTTGTAGGACTAGCGCCCGACAATGAGCAGTTCTTC.

J is TRBJ1-1 and V is TRBV6-1, with D unresolved. The CDR3 consists of 15 residues. The V and J ends lost 3 bases and 1 base respectively, with 12 bases between them. CDR1 and CDR2 from the germline V gene are MNHNS and SASEGT. CDR3 DNA sequence: TGTGCCAGCAGTGATGTCGGTGGAGGGAACACTGAAGCTTTCTTT. Protein sequence: CASSDVGGGNTEAFF.

The chain carries TRBV28 and TRBJ2-7; 12 nucleotides match TRBD2. The V and J ends lost 6 bases and 7 bases, in that order; junction bases with no gene match: 7. The CDR3 runs to 14 residues. Per the germline V gene, CDR1 is MDHEN and CDR2 is SYDVKM. The CDR3 DNA sequence: TGTGCCAGCAGCCTAGCGGGAGGGTGGGGAGAGCAGTACTTC. Protein sequence: CASSLAGGWGEQYF.

This clone appeared a few times. V is TRBV5-5 and J is TRBJ2-7; D may be TRBD2 (6 bases). The CDR3 loop spans 14 amino acids. Germline V gene sequence: CDR1 SGHKS, CDR2 YYEKEE (reference sequence). Deletions cut 2 bases from V and 2 bases from J, with 11 bases between. The chain's CDR3 is CASSFAGPTYEQYF. The CDR3 nucleotides are TGTGCCAGCAGCTTCGCGGGGCCAACCTACGAGCAGTACTTC. The variable domain in full, with the rest retrieved from reference TRBV5-5 and TRBJ2-7, is DAGVTQSPTHLIKTRGQQVTLRCSPISGHKSVSWYQQVLGQGPQFIFQYYEKEERGRGNFPDRFSARQFPNYSSELNVNALLLGDSALYLCASSFAGPTYEQYFGPGTRLTVT.

The genes are TRBV5-1 and TRBJ1-6, with 11 nucleotides matching TRBD1. With 4 bases clipped from V and 7 bases from J, the junction kept 16 bases outside the gene matches. Germline CDR1 is SGHRS and CDR2 is YFSETQ. This CDR3 comprises 19 residues. The CDR3 region is CASSRSGTGGIRGNSPLHF. CDR3 sequence (DNA): TGCGCCAGCAGCCGCTCAGGGACAGGGGGTATACGGGGGAATTCACCCCTCCACTTT.

The chain recombines TRBV29-1 with TRBJ2-7, with a possible D match to TRBD2 (7 bases). Germline V lookup: CDR1 SQVTM, CDR2 ANQGSEA. The V and J ends lost 7 bases and 6 bases respectively, with 13 bases between them. The CDR3 is 11 residues long. The CDR3 spells CSGGEGVEQYF. Written as DNA, the CDR3 is TGCAGCGGGGGGGAGGGGGTCGAGCAGTACTTC.

This rearrangement joins TRBV5-1 to TRBJ2-5; TRBD1 matches 8 bases. The CDR3 is 15 amino acids. The ends lost 4 bases at V and 5 bases at J; junction bases unmatched: 10. The germline gives CDR1 SGHRS, CDR2 YFSETQ. Here the CDR3 reads CASSGGQGPGETQYF. CDR3 coding DNA: TGCGCCAGCAGCGGCGGACAGGGACCGGGGGAGACCCAGTACTTC.

V and J are TRBV6-6 and TRBJ2-7; 8 bases are shared with TRBD2. The CDR3 is made up of 14 amino acids. CDR1 and CDR2 from the germline V gene are MNHNY and SVGAGI (reference sequence). V shed 8 bases, J shed 2 bases, and the junction held 8 bases outside the gene matches. The CDR3 DNA is TGTGCCAGCTGTCCTATCGGGAGGGCCTACGAGCAGTACTTC. Encoded protein: CASCPIGRAYEQYF.

The chain has TRBV6-5 and TRBJ1-3, with D perhaps matching TRBD1 (6 bases). The CDR3 runs to 13 residues. Deletions cut 4 bases from V and 4 bases from J, with 8 bases between. Germline CDR1 reads MNHEY; CDR2 reads SVGAGI. The CDR3 DNA is TGTGCCAGCAGTTCAGGGGCCGGAAACACCATATATTTT. This encodes CASSSGAGNTIYF.